This TCR beta chain was sequenced in a study of blood T cells in healthy people across ages. In the study overall: Per two T cells, about one barcoded beta molecule was captured through template switching.

Through a sample-barcoded 5' primer and a J-beta primer mix, a second PCR was run for roughly 7 to 12 cycles. A template-switch adaptor with 12 random nucleotides tagged each cDNA molecule. Each sample yielded at least 3 million CDR3-containing paired-end reads. TCRdb re-called the 5' RACE reads with MiXCR, one entry per CDR3 protein. The repertoire holds 800,000 or so distinct CDR3 sequences, with about 42% as singletons. The germline V and J ends were trimmed by 3 bases and 7 bases, with 7 bases remaining between them. This CDR3 has 11 residues. In germline, CDR1 is DFQATT, CDR2 SNEGSKA (reference sequence). Per sample, extraction of total RNA gave at least 5.5 micrograms in every case.

The chain employs TRBV20-1 and TRBJ2-1, with D possibly being TRBD2 (6 bases). Sequenced: blood. The clonotype originates from a man of 80 years or more in good health. CDR3 nucleotide sequence: TGCAGTGCTAGGGGGGGTAATGAGCAGTTCTTC. Amino acid sequence: CSARGGNEQFF.